The 4 T cell receptor beta chains below were found in one sample sequenced in a study of T-cell memory formation after mild COVID-19. TCRdb re-derived calls from the 5' RACE reads in MiXCR, one entry per CDR3 protein. This table holds tens of thousands of distinct CDR3 sequences, less than 15% found once. Sequencing was performed on PBMCs or a T cell subset sorted from them (not recorded which). Source of these receptors: a man in his late teens or twenties who had mild COVID-19 (a few samples of this study predate the infection). Cell type and time point are not known.

The chain combines TRBV7-2 with TRBJ2-5; the D gene is possibly TRBD1 (6 bases). Trimming took 5 bases from V and 1 from J, leaving 20 bases between them. The germline gives CDR1 SGHTA, CDR2 FQGNSA. The CDR3 length is 17 residues. CDR3 coding DNA: TGTGCCAGCAGCCGTAGGGCGGACAGACCTATCCAAGAGACCCAGTACTTC. Protein sequence: CASSRRADRPIQETQYF.

This clonotype was counted a few times. The chain is built from TRBV6-5 and TRBJ2-7, with D maybe TRBD1 (6 bases). CDR3 length equals 15 residues. Germline CDR1 reads MNHEY; CDR2 reads SVGAGI. V was trimmed by 5 bases and J by 1 base, leaving 15 bases between them. CDR3 loop: CASSISGHKSYEQYF. CDR3 sequence (DNA): TGTGCCAGCAGTATCTCGGGACACAAATCCTACGAGCAGTACTTC.

V and J are TRBV20-1 and TRBJ1-5; 8 bases match TRBD1. Unmatched junction bases numbered 8, after V lost 0 bases and J lost 7 bases. Germline lookup yields CDR1 DFQATT and CDR2 SNEGSKA (reference sequence). This CDR3 is built from 15 residues. The CDR3 loop reads CSARDRDRIVQPQHF. CDR3 nucleotide sequence: TGCAGTGCTAGAGATAGGGACAGGATCGTCCAGCCCCAGCATTTT.

The V and J genes are TRBV4-1 and TRBJ2-5; possible D gene TRBD1, 6 bases. Germline CDR1 is MGHRA and CDR2 is YSYEKL. V was cut by 1 base and J by 5 bases, with 17 bases left in between. This CDR3 has 16 residues. The CDR3 bases are TGCGCCAGCAGCCAAGTTTTAAACAGGGAATTGGAGACCCAGTACTTC. Its translation: CASSQVLNRELETQYF.